The 25 T cell receptor beta chains listed next were all sequenced from one sample in a study of cytomegalovirus exposure and HLA in healthy donors. The PCR had 60 Vbeta and 13 Jbeta primers. Some clones are missing from TCRdb's copy, which holds only in-frame ones; the method was immunoSEQ multiplex PCR. The sample holds under 200,000 clones, 80% seen once. Sequenced material: PBMCs. The receptors originated from a woman between 50 and 59 years old in good health and CMV-seropositive.

The chain is built from TRBV4-3 and TRBJ1-2, with D perhaps matching TRBD1 (5 bases). Per germline, CDR1 LGHNA and CDR2 YSLEER. The CDR3 has 14 amino acids. The V end lost 0 bases, the J end lost 2 bases, and 7 bases lay between the germline ends. CDR3 region: CASSQDRGNYGYTF. CDR3 bases: TGCGCCAGCAGCCAAGATCGGGGGAACTATGGCTACACCTTC.

The table lists this clone with a few counts. This chain joins TRBV30 and TRBJ2-7; the D gene is possibly TRBD2 (7 bases). V shed 4 bases and J shed 6 bases, with 16 bases lying between them. Germline CDR1 is GTSNPN and CDR2 is SVGIG (reference sequence). The CDR3 consists of 13 residues. CDR3 DNA sequence: TGTGCCTGGAACCGTGGGGGGGCCCGCGAGCAGTACTTC. Its translation is CAWNRGGAREQYF.

This chain joins TRBV4-2 and TRBJ2-1, with TRBD2 matching over 9 bases. V shed 1 base, J shed 3 bases, and the junction held 4 bases outside the gene matches. CDR3 length equals 16 residues. Per the germline V gene, CDR1 is LGHNA and CDR2 is YNFKEQ. The CDR3: CASSQGGGRVYNEQFF. CDR3 DNA sequence: TGTGCCAGCAGCCAAGGTGGCGGGAGGGTCTACAATGAGCAGTTCTTC.

The DNA of the CDR3 is TGTGCCAGCAGTCCGGGACATCTAGGGTCCTACGAGCAGTACTTC. It encodes CASSPGHLGSYEQYF. The rearrangement joins TRBV27 to TRBJ2-7, with D maybe TRBD1 (6 bases). The germline V gene has CDR1 MNHEY and CDR2 SMNVEV (reference sequence). The germline V and J ends were trimmed by 5 bases and 1 base, with 15 bases remaining between them. This CDR3 is built from 15 residues.

V is TRBV15 and J is TRBJ2-7; 9 bases line up with TRBD1. The CDR3 spans 15 residues. V shed 5 bases, J shed 2 bases, and the junction held 7 bases outside the gene matches. From germline, CDR1 is LNHNV and CDR2 YYDKDF (reference sequence). The CDR3 loop reads CATSDPGQGTYEQYF. The CDR3 nucleotides read TGTGCCACCAGCGATCCGGGACAGGGAACCTACGAGCAGTACTTC. The whole variable domain, remainder taken from reference TRBV15 and TRBJ2-7, is DAMVIQNPRYQVTQFGKPVTLSCSQTLNHNVMYWYQQKSSQAPKLLFHYYDKDFNNEADTPDNFQSRRPNTSFCFLDIRSPGLGDTAMYLCATSDPGQGTYEQYFGPGTRLTVT.

The chain joins TRBV7-2 to TRBJ1-5; D uncertain. Germline V gives CDR1 SGHTA, CDR2 FQGNSA. The CDR3 is made up of 17 amino acids. V was trimmed by 4 bases and J by 4 bases, leaving 20 bases between them. CDR3 sequence reads: CASSSGMVYPRNQPQHF. The CDR3 DNA reads TGTGCCAGCAGCTCGGGGATGGTTTACCCCAGGAATCAGCCCCAGCATTTT. Full variable domain (rest looked up from reference TRBV7-2 and TRBJ1-5): GAGVSQSPSNKVTEKGKDVELRCDPISGHTALYWYRQSLGQGLEFLIYFQGNSAPDKSGLPSDRFSAERTGGSVSTLTIQRTQQEDSAVYLCASSSGMVYPRNQPQHFGDGTRLSIL.

The V call is TRBV27, the J call TRBJ2-1; D is perhaps TRBD1 (6 bases). This CDR3 is 16 amino acids long. V lost 0 bases and J 4 bases, leaving 13 bases between the germline ends. Germline loops: CDR1 MNHEY, CDR2 SMNVEV (reference sequence). The CDR3 reads CASSLSIQGPYNEQFF. In nucleotides, the CDR3 is TGTGCCAGCAGTTTATCGATACAGGGCCCGTACAATGAGCAGTTCTTC.

This chain connects TRBV18 to TRBJ2-7; 10 bases are shared with TRBD2. Per the germline V gene, CDR1 is KGHSH and CDR2 is LQKENI. V dropped 0 bases and J dropped 2; count of bases not matched to a gene: 1. The CDR3 spans 15 residues. For the CDR3, the DNA is TGTGCCAGCTCACCACCGCTAGCGGGGGCCTACGAGCAGTACTTC. This encodes CASSPPLAGAYEQYF.

The chain combines TRBV14 with TRBJ1-6; D is unresolved. V shed 0 bases and J shed 0 bases, with 9 bases lying between them. The CDR3 is made up of 17 amino acids. Germline values: CDR1 SGHDN, CDR2 FVKESK. The DNA for the CDR3 is TGTGCCAGCAGCCAAGACCCGCTGAGCTCCTATAATTCACCCCTCCACTTT. This gives the protein CASSQDPLSSYNSPLHF.

The chain combines TRBV7-3 with TRBJ2-3; TRBD2 matches at 10 bases. The CDR3 totals 16 residues. V lost 1 base and J lost 3; bases outside the gene matches: 4. Germline values: CDR1 SGHTA, CDR2 FQGTGA. The CDR3 protein is CASSLRVAGGTDTQYF. In DNA form, the CDR3 reads TGTGCCAGCAGCTTAAGGGTAGCGGGAGGAACAGATACGCAGTATTTT.

The V gene is TRBV5-4, the J gene TRBJ1-1, with 7 bases aligning to TRBD1. Unmatched junction bases numbered 9, after V lost 0 bases and J lost 1 base. The V gene's germline CDR1 is SGHNT and CDR2 YYREEE (reference sequence). The CDR3 totals 17 residues. CDR3 bases: TGTGCCAGCAGCTTGGGACAGGGCTTTACTACGAACACTGAAGCTTTCTTT. Its protein product is CASSLGQGFTTNTEAFF. Filled out from reference TRBV5-4 and TRBJ1-1, the complete variable domain reads ETGVTQSPTHLIKTRGQQVTLRCSSQSGHNTVSWYQQALGQGPQFIFQYYREEENGRGNFPPRFSGLQFPNYSSELNVNALELDDSALYLCASSLGQGFTTNTEAFFGQGTRLTVV.

This sequence joins TRBV2 and TRBJ1-2; possibly TRBD1 for D (5 bases). V lost 8 bases and J 7 bases, leaving 14 bases between the germline ends. The CDR3 totals 12 residues. The germline V gene encodes CDR1 SNHLY and CDR2 FYNNEI. CDR3 protein: CASVGGISGYTF. Here the CDR3 DNA reads TGTGCCAGCGTCGGGGGTATTTCTGGCTACACCTTC.

The chain employs TRBV10-3 and TRBJ1-3; 7 nucleotides align to TRBD1. Germline V gives CDR1 ENHRY, CDR2 SYGVKD. The CDR3 contains 16 residues. V shed 6 bases and J 2 bases; nucleotides not matched to a gene: 10. CDR3 nucleotides: TGTGCCATCAGCGCCGGGACAGATGTTACTGGAAACACCATATATTTT. This codes for CAISAGTDVTGNTIYF.

This chain uses TRBV4-3 with TRBJ2-7; 12 bases agree with TRBD2. J gave up 5 bases and V 4 bases, and 3 bases lay outside the gene matches. Germline CDR1 and CDR2: LGHNA and YSLEER. CDR3 size: 14 residues. This CDR3 reads CASSPGLAGNEQYF. Written as DNA, the CDR3 is TGCGCCAGCAGCCCCGGACTAGCGGGGAACGAGCAGTACTTC.

This chain joins TRBV7-2 and TRBJ2-7, with 7 nucleotides matching TRBD2. V lost 4 bases, J lost 3 bases, and 6 bases stayed unmatched. This CDR3 is 14 amino acids long. Per the germline V gene, CDR1 is SGHTA and CDR2 is FQGNSA. As DNA, the CDR3 is TGTGCCAGCAGCTCCACTAGCGCCATCTACGAGCAGTACTTC. Translation: CASSSTSAIYEQYF.

This clone showed up just a few times. This rearrangement joins TRBV29-1 to TRBJ2-1, with D unresolved. The V and J ends lost 2 bases and 4 bases respectively, with 6 bases between them. Looked up from germline, CDR1 is SQVTM and CDR2 is ANQGSEA. There are 12 residues in the CDR3. The CDR3 loop reads CSVEYEYNEQFF. The CDR3 DNA sequence: TGCAGCGTTGAATACGAGTACAATGAGCAGTTCTTC.

The rearrangement links TRBV5-1 to TRBJ1-1; TRBD1 might be the D (5 bases). The germline V gene encodes CDR1 SGHRS and CDR2 YFSETQ. V was trimmed by 0 bases and J by 4 bases, leaving 16 bases between them. The CDR3 totals 16 residues. CDR3 region: CASSLDSPGKSTEAFF. CDR3 sequence (DNA): TGCGCCAGCAGCTTGGATTCCCCAGGGAAGAGCACTGAAGCTTTCTTT.

V gene TRBV7-2 combines with J gene TRBJ2-2; D is possibly TRBD2 (7 bases). The CDR3 runs 15 residues. Germline CDR1 is SGHTA and CDR2 is FQGNSA. The CDR3 bases are TGTGTTGGGGGCTCGAGGGAGGGCCCCACCGGGGAGCTGTTTTTT. This sequence encodes CVGGSREGPTGELFF. Using reference TRBV7-2 and TRBJ2-2 for the parts outside the CDR3, the full variable domain is GAGVSQSPSNKVTEKGKDVELRCDPISGHTALYWYRQSLGQGLEFLIYFQGNSAPDKSGLPSDRFSAERTGGSVSTLTIQRTQQEDSAVYLCVGGSREGPTGELFFGEGSRLTVL.

This clone turned up a few times. J is TRBJ2-3 and V is TRBV28, with a possible D match to TRBD2 (6 bases). Trimming cost V 3 bases and J 3 bases, with 13 bases left between them. This CDR3 has 15 amino acids. CDR1 is MDHEN, CDR2 SYDVKM, per germline. Here the CDR3 DNA reads TGTGCCAGCAGTTTCCGGCGGGGCGGGACAGATACGCAGTATTTT. Its translation is CASSFRRGGTDTQYF.

The chain is built from TRBV10-3 and TRBJ2-3; 10 nucleotides align to TRBD2. The CDR3 totals 16 residues. V lost 2 bases, J lost 2 bases, and 4 bases stayed unmatched. CDR1 is ENHRY, CDR2 SYGVKD, per germline. Written as DNA, the CDR3 is TGTGCCATCAGTGAGGGACTAGCGGAGCCCACAGATACGCAGTATTTT. It specifies CAISEGLAEPTDTQYF.

The chain combines TRBV5-1 with TRBJ2-1, with 7 bases that match TRBD2. The CDR3 extends over 15 amino acids. CDR1 and CDR2 (germline): SGHRS, YFSETQ. Trimming removed 0 bases from V and 5 bases from J; junction bases left unmatched: 5. CDR3 nucleotides: TGCGCCAGCAGCTTGGGGCTAGCGGCCCACAATGAGCAGTTCTTC. Protein product: CASSLGLAAHNEQFF.

In its sample, this clone was seen once. The genes are TRBV10-3 and TRBJ2-5; 8 bases fit TRBD2. With V trimmed by 6 bases and J by 5 bases, 8 bases remained unmatched. Germline V gene data show CDR1 as ENHRY and CDR2 as SYGVKD. The CDR3 covers 14 residues. The CDR3 protein is CAISRGGFGETQYF. The DNA for the CDR3 is TGTGCCATCAGCCGGGGGGGGTTTGGGGAGACCCAGTACTTC.

The chain has TRBV9 and TRBJ2-1; TRBD2 matches at 10 bases. Germline loops: CDR1 SGDLS, CDR2 YYNGEE. After removal of 3 bases from V and 8 bases from J, the junction contained 8 bases not matched to a gene. The CDR3 is made up of 15 amino acids. This chain's CDR3 is CASSESGGAVDEQFF. In DNA form, the CDR3 reads TGTGCCAGCAGCGAGAGCGGGGGGGCCGTAGATGAGCAGTTCTTC.

The chain combines TRBV6-5 with TRBJ2-2; a weak D match, TRBD2 (5 bases). This CDR3 spans 15 amino acids. Germline V CDR1 and CDR2: MNHEY, SVGAGI. Trimming cost V 6 bases and J 1 base, with 12 bases left between them. CDR3 region: CASSPGRGNTGELFF. The CDR3 DNA sequence: TGTGCCAGCAGCCCCGGACGGGGGAACACCGGGGAGCTGTTTTTT.

This chain uses TRBV6-5 with TRBJ1-5, with D hard to call. Germline-derived CDR1 and CDR2 are MNHEY and SVGAGI. The CDR3 loop spans 13 amino acids. With 4 bases removed from V and 6 bases from J, the gap between germline ends came to 10 bases. The CDR3 here is CASSSDWAQPQHF. The CDR3 DNA follows: TGTGCCAGCAGTTCTGATTGGGCTCAGCCCCAGCATTTT.